This T cell receptor beta chain was identified in a study of T cell responses to AZD1222 COVID-19 vaccine (TCRdb year 2021). In the study overall: TCR sequencing covered about 230 trial participants: 207 given two doses of AZD1222 and about 26 given two doses of MenACWY control vaccine. Trial participants were enrolled by age into 18-55, 56-69 and 70-plus year subgroups, with roughly 160, 29 and 62 TCR-sequenced participants respectively.

To note about this clone: Its target antigen remains unknown. No much larger clone is present one base from it, and per-base qualities are unavailable.

Broader findings and caveats from the paper: Nearly half of unique spike-specific TCRs reportedly recognized epitopes outside regions mutated in the B.1.351 and B.1.1.7 variants. Participants were mostly white British and included more females than males, and it was suggested by the authors that clonal diversity may have been underestimated. Conclusions about previously exposed vaccinees were limited because only 6 or 7 AZD1222 recipients were SARS-CoV-2 seropositive at baseline. In the small 56-69-year group, the increase in depth fell short of significance, most likely because of low power. Vaccine-associated CD4 TCRs spanned the whole spike protein, with dominant responses in regions 160-218 and 743-854. Because no samples from the day 14 peak response were available, repertoires could be characterized only after the peak T cell response. After two AZD1222 doses, both the breadth and the depth of spike-specific TCRs were significantly higher than at day 0 and than in MenACWY recipients.

The time point label corresponds to: about 28 days (+/-7) after the second vaccine dose. AZD1222 recipients given second doses at about 4 weeks or at about 12 weeks were pooled, since spike-specific TCR depth and breadth were not found to differ between the two schedules. The vaccinee samples were drawn from two UK trials, COV001 and COV002, one of which was a single-blind randomized controlled phase 2/3 trial testing AZD1222 (ChAdOx1 nCoV-19) in healthy adults. For TCRbeta chain sequencing, PBMC samples from trial participants were taken at day 0 and at day 28 after the second dose. The CDR3 regions of human TCRbeta chains were analyzed by immunosequencing. Under the source paper's analysis protocol: Repertoire TCRs were checked for matches against a reference library of SARS-CoV-2-specific TCRs that had been generated using the MIRA antigen-specificity platform. Breadth meant the fraction of unique TCRs that were SARS-CoV-2-associated, whereas depth meant the fraction of total T cells that were SARS-CoV-2-associated. Each spike-specific TCR was assigned to its reactive spike region and to a CD4 or CD8 class using the MIRA data. Log10-transformed breadth and depth values were compared by one-way ANOVA with Sidak's multiple comparisons tests. The table was pulled from immuneACCESS by TCRdb, which kept in-frame rearrangements only. Such tables lose some clones; where checked, under half of the loss comes from unresolved V genes, and the rest has no known cause. The DNA was the basis for D and trimming; V, J and clone size are from that table. In this sample the table shows more than 85,000 clones, roughly 89% of which occur a single time. Jointly, the top ten make up 2% to 2.5% of the sample.

Germline trimming amounts to 4 bases on V and 6 bases on J, with 5 as the count of junction bases outside the gene matches. The cysteine opens and the phenylalanine closes a CDR3 of 15 amino acids. Left in the record is the CDR3 DNA by itself, 45 bases read in frame from the first base. CDR1 and CDR2 were assigned from the germline V gene as SGHVS and FNYEAQ. The rearrangement combines TRBV7-6 with TRBJ2-3; TRBD1 aligns with 12 central bases. Source: peripheral blood, taken 28 days after the second AZD1222 dose. The sequence came from an adult who received the AZD1222 COVID-19 vaccine. The DNA sequence is given as TGTGCCAGCAGCTCGGGACAGGGGGCTTTCGATACGCAGTATTTT. It translates to CASSSGQGAFDTQYF.